This passage covers 31 T cell receptor beta chains from one sample sequenced in a study of identical twins. TCRdb re-derived calls from the 5' RACE reads in MiXCR, one entry per CDR3 protein. The sample includes under 350,000 distinct CDR3 sequences, 8.5% to 9.5% of them seen just once. These data also formed part of another study, on yellow fever vaccine responses in identical twins.

Material for sequencing was CD8+ T cells sorted from blood. The receptors shown here come from a young woman in good health.

This clonotype was counted a few times. The chain is built from TRBV28 and TRBJ2-3; perhaps TRBD2 as D (5 bases). This CDR3 is built from 14 residues. CDR1 MDHEN and CDR2 SYDVKM come from the germline V gene. Between the trimmed V and J ends, which lost 5 bases and 1 base, there was a span of 10 bases. CDR3 DNA: TGTGCCAGCAGTCCGCGGGTACGCACAGATACGCAGTATTTT. Protein product: CASSPRVRTDTQYF. The full variable domain, in which reference TRBV28 and TRBJ2-3 provide the parts outside the CDR3, is DVKVTQSSRYLVKRTGEKVFLECVQDMDHENMFWYRQDPGLGLRLIYFSYDVKMKEKGDIPEGYSVSREKKERFSLILESASTNQTSMYLCASSPRVRTDTQYFGPGTRLTVL.

The rearrangement joins TRBV29-1 to TRBJ2-7; 12 bases align to TRBD2. The CDR3 is 13 residues long. Germline lookup yields CDR1 SQVTM and CDR2 ANQGSEA. After removal of 5 bases from V and 6 bases from J, the junction contained 5 bases not matched to a gene. The CDR3 nucleotides are TGCAGCGTTCCGGGACTAGCGGGTAGCGAGCAGTACTTC. It codes for CSVPGLAGSEQYF.

This clonotype was seen more than once but under ten times. V is TRBV27 and J is TRBJ2-3; D tentatively fits TRBD1 or TRBD2 (6 bases each). This CDR3 is 10 amino acids long. The V gene's germline CDR1 is MNHEY and CDR2 SMNVEV (reference sequence). V lost 8 bases and J 7 bases, leaving 7 bases between the germline ends. CDR3 DNA sequence: TGTGCCAGCGGGGGGCATACGCAGTATTTT. Protein sequence: CASGGHTQYF.

In its sample, this clonotype was seen many times. The chain joins TRBV15 to TRBJ2-3; 7 nucleotides line up with TRBD1. Germline V gene lookup returns CDR1 LNHNV and CDR2 YYDKDF (reference sequence). The length of the CDR3 is 14 residues. The ends lost 10 bases at V and 0 bases at J; junction bases unmatched: 7. The DNA of the CDR3 is TGTGCCATTTCCGGGACAGCAAGCACAGATACGCAGTATTTT. It specifies CAISGTASTDTQYF.

The V and J genes are TRBV2 and TRBJ2-7; possible D gene TRBD2, 7 bases. Germline CDR1 and CDR2: SNHLY and FYNNEI. CDR3 length: 13 residues. V was clipped by 9 bases and J by 2 bases, with 14 bases between them. DNA for the CDR3: TGTGCCAGTGGGGGGGCCTCAACCTACGAGCAGTACTTC. Its translation: CASGGASTYEQYF. Supplemented by reference TRBV2 and TRBJ2-7, the full variable domain reads EPEVTQTPSHQVTQMGQEVILRCVPISNHLYFYWYRQILGQKVEFLVSFYNNEISEKSEIFDDQFSVERPDGSNFTLKIRSTKLEDSAMYFCASGGASTYEQYFGPGTRLTVT.

The genes are TRBV9 and TRBJ1-3; D ambiguous. Per germline, CDR1 SGDLS and CDR2 YYNGEE. V was clipped by 2 bases and J by 3 bases, with 6 bases between them. This CDR3 comprises 13 residues. CDR3 nucleotides: TGTGCCAGCAGCGTCACGGGTGGAAACACCATATATTTT. Translating it yields CASSVTGGNTIYF.

There are many counts of this clonotype. The V gene is TRBV29-1, the J gene TRBJ2-1; D not certain. The germline V gene encodes CDR1 SQVTM and CDR2 ANQGSEA. Between the trimmed V and J ends, which lost 0 bases and 10 bases, there was a span of 13 bases. This CDR3 contains 13 residues. The CDR3 DNA reads as TGCAGCGTTGAAGATGACGCGAGACGGGAGCAGTTCTTC. As protein: CSVEDDARREQFF.

This clonotype occurred many times. The chain is built from TRBV27 and TRBJ2-7, with 12 bases matching TRBD2. Germline V gene data show CDR1 as MNHEY and CDR2 as SMNVEV (reference sequence). The ends lost 6 bases at V and 2 bases at J; junction bases unmatched: 5. The CDR3 runs to 15 residues. The CDR3 DNA follows: TGTGCCAGCAGCCGCGGACTAGCGGGGACCTACGAGCAGTACTTC. It specifies CASSRGLAGTYEQYF.

CDR3 nucleotide sequence: TGTGCCAGCAGCCAAGATAATACGGCCTACGAGCAGTACTTC. Protein sequence: CASSQDNTAYEQYF. J is TRBJ2-7 and V is TRBV4-2; D call uncertain. This CDR3 has 14 residues. Germline-derived CDR1 and CDR2 are LGHNA and YNFKEQ. The germline V and J ends were trimmed by 0 bases and 2 bases, with 8 bases remaining between them.

The CDR3 here is CASSQASPYEQYF. The CDR3 DNA sequence: TGTGCCAGCAGCCAAGCCTCCCCCTACGAGCAGTACTTC. This rearrangement joins TRBV4-2 to TRBJ2-7; D unclear. The CDR3 consists of 13 residues. Germline CDR1 is LGHNA and CDR2 is YNFKEQ. V dropped 1 base and J dropped 2 bases, with 6 bases sitting between them.

This clonotype came up a few times. This chain uses TRBV4-3 with TRBJ2-7; maybe TRBD1 (5 bases). Germline V gives CDR1 LGHNA, CDR2 YSLEER. V was shortened by 0 bases and J by 4 bases, with 10 bases between the two germline ends. The length of the CDR3 is 14 residues. The CDR3 loop reads CASSQDARVYEQYF. The CDR3 region has the DNA TGCGCCAGCAGCCAAGATGCCAGGGTTTACGAGCAGTACTTC.

The J gene is TRBJ1-1, the V gene TRBV11-2; D remains unclear. Germline CDR1 and CDR2: SGHAT and FQNNGV. V was shortened by 4 bases and J by 1 base, with 16 bases between the two germline ends. The CDR3 is 16 amino acids. The CDR3 DNA reads as TGTGCCAGCAGCTCCTTTCCCGGCCAGGAGAACACTGAAGCTTTCTTT. Its protein is CASSSFPGQENTEAFF. Using reference TRBV11-2 and TRBJ1-1 for the parts outside the CDR3, the full variable domain is EAGVAQSPRYKIIEKRQSVAFWCNPISGHATLYWYQQILGQGPKLLIQFQNNGVVDDSQLPKDRFSAERLKGVDSTLKIQPAKLEDSAVYLCASSSFPGQENTEAFFGQGTRLTVV.

In this sample, this clonotype turned up many times. This rearrangement joins TRBV12-3 or TRBV12-4 to TRBJ1-1; 7 bases align to TRBD1. CDR3 length: 17 residues. J gave up 0 bases and V 3 bases, and 10 bases lay outside the gene matches. The CDR3 DNA follows: TGTGCCAGCAGTTTCGACAGGGAGGGTGCCATGAACACTGAAGCTTTCTTT. Translated, it gives CASSFDREGAMNTEAFF.

This clonotype was counted at least ten times. The V and J genes are TRBV4-1 and TRBJ2-1; no clear D. The CDR3 has 13 residues. Germline V gene lookup returns CDR1 MGHRA and CDR2 YSYEKL. The V gene lost 2 bases and the J gene lost 12 bases, with 14 bases spanning the gap. CDR3 DNA: TGCGCCAGCAGCCAAACCTACCTTGGCGCGCAGTTCTTC. Translating it yields CASSQTYLGAQFF.

As to this clonotype: This could be a read error, since a much larger clone is one nucleotide away. The genes are TRBV27 and TRBJ2-7, with D uncertain. Looked up from germline, CDR1 is MNHEY and CDR2 is SMNVEV (reference sequence). V was trimmed by 4 bases and J by 0 bases, leaving 13 bases between them. This CDR3 is built from 15 residues. CDR3 bases: TGTGCCAGCAGTTCCGAACGATACAGCTCCTACGAGCAGTACTTC. Its protein product is CASSSERYSSYEQYF.

The chain joins TRBV6-4 to TRBJ2-3, with TRBD2 identical over 12 bases. The CDR3 totals 15 residues. Germline CDR1 and CDR2: MRHNA and SNTAGT. J gave up 4 bases and V 4 bases, and 3 bases lay outside the gene matches. The CDR3 is CASSAASGGADTQYF. Written as DNA, the CDR3 is TGTGCCAGCAGTGCGGCTAGCGGGGGGGCAGATACGCAGTATTTT.

This sequence joins TRBV20-1 and TRBJ2-1, with a weak D call TRBD2 (5 bases). Trimming took 0 bases from V and 1 from J, leaving 13 bases between them. Germline V gene lookup returns CDR1 DFQATT and CDR2 SNEGSKA (reference sequence). The CDR3 contains 16 residues. CDR3 DNA sequence: TGCAGTGCTAGAGATCTAAGAGAGGGTTCCTACAATGAGCAGTTCTTC. Protein: CSARDLREGSYNEQFF.

This chain uses TRBV5-6 with TRBJ2-2, with D perhaps assigned TRBD1 or TRBD2 (6 bases each). Trimming stripped 6 bases from V and 6 bases from J, with 12 bases between. The germline V gene has CDR1 SGHDT and CDR2 YYEEEE. This CDR3 spans 13 amino acids. The CDR3 DNA sequence: TGTGCCAGCACCTGGGGGGCCTCCGGGGAGCTGTTTTTT. Protein sequence: CASTWGASGELFF.

The chain joins TRBV12-3 or TRBV12-4 to TRBJ2-1; the match to TRBD2 covers 8 bases. The CDR3 loop spans 15 amino acids. V trimming: 5 bases; J trimming: 4 bases; junction bases outside the gene matches: 7. The CDR3 loop is CASSPIGGAYNEQFF. For the CDR3, the DNA is TGTGCCAGCAGTCCCATCGGGGGGGCTTACAATGAGCAGTTCTTC.

DNA for the CDR3: TGTGCCAGCAGCCGTCCCACAGATACGCAGTATTTT. Its protein product is CASSRPTDTQYF. The chain is built from TRBV27 and TRBJ2-3; D is uncertain. Deletions cut 6 bases from V and 2 bases from J, with 6 bases between. CDR3 length: 12 amino acids. CDR1 is MNHEY and CDR2 is SMNVEV in the germline V gene (reference sequence).

In its sample, this clonotype was seen many times. The chain carries TRBV7-9 and TRBJ2-7; 12 positions agree with TRBD2. Germline V gene sequence: CDR1 SEHNR, CDR2 FQNEAQ (reference sequence). CDR3 length: 15 residues. With V trimmed by 5 bases and J by 1 base, 3 bases remained unmatched. DNA for the CDR3: TGTGCCAGCAGCCCGACTAGCGGGAGTTCCTACGAGCAGTACTTC. Translated, it gives CASSPTSGSSYEQYF.

The rearrangement joins TRBV12-3 or TRBV12-4 to TRBJ2-3, with 8 positions matching TRBD1. The CDR3 contains 13 residues. The V gene end was trimmed by 5 bases and the J gene end by 5 bases; junction bases not matched to a gene: 3. CDR3 residues: CASSPTGGDTQYF. CDR3 DNA: TGTGCCAGCAGTCCTACAGGGGGAGATACGCAGTATTTT.

This clonotype was seen at least ten times. The CDR3 sequence: CASSQDLSGGAGTDTQYF. The CDR3 bases are TGCGCCAGCAGCCAAGACTTATCTGGAGGCGCCGGCACAGATACGCAGTATTTT. The chain links TRBV4-3 to TRBJ2-3; perhaps TRBD2 as D (5 bases). The CDR3 is 18 residues long. The germline V gene has CDR1 LGHNA and CDR2 YSLEER. Trimming cost V 0 bases and J 1 base, with 17 bases left between them.

This clonotype was found a few times. The chain joins TRBV30 to TRBJ2-3, with no clear D. The germline gives CDR1 GTSNPN, CDR2 SVGIG (reference sequence). This CDR3 contains 13 residues. Trimming left V 2 bases short and J 0 bases short, with 6 bases between. The CDR3 coding sequence is TGTGCCTGGAGTAGGACGAGCACAGATACGCAGTATTTT. This codes for CAWSRTSTDTQYF.

This clonotype was recorded many times. CDR3 sequence reads: CASSVTGGAGYTEAFF. CDR3 sequence (DNA): TGTGCCAGCAGTGTTACAGGGGGCGCCGGATACACTGAAGCTTTCTTT. The chain joins TRBV6-1 to TRBJ1-1; 9 bases map to TRBD1. The germline CDR1 and CDR2 sequences are MNHNS and SASEGT. V lost 4 bases and J lost 3; bases outside the gene matches: 9. CDR3 length: 16 amino acids.

This clonotype was observed many times. This chain connects TRBV27 to TRBJ2-7; 8 bases fit TRBD1. The CDR3 consists of 14 residues. J was trimmed by 6 bases and V by 0 bases; bases with no gene match: 4. In germline, CDR1 is MNHEY, CDR2 SMNVEV (reference sequence). The CDR3 DNA sequence: TGTGCCAGCAGTTTATCGAGGACAGGGATCGAGCAGTACTTC. This sequence encodes CASSLSRTGIEQYF.

The V and J genes are TRBV6-5 and TRBJ2-2; 9 nucleotides match TRBD2. V shed 2 bases and J 7 bases; nucleotides not matched to a gene: 5. Germline V gene sequence: CDR1 MNHEY, CDR2 SVGAGI. The CDR3 has 15 amino acids. This chain's CDR3 is CASSYGGGAGGELFF. CDR3 DNA sequence: TGTGCCAGCAGTTACGGCGGGGGGGCCGGCGGGGAGCTGTTTTTT.

The chain uses TRBV24-1 and TRBJ2-1; D is ambiguous. The V end lost 9 bases, the J end lost 4 bases, and 9 bases lay between the germline ends. Germline CDR1 and CDR2: KGHDR and SFDVKD. The CDR3 covers 12 residues. The CDR3 DNA sequence: TGTGCCACCGCAGACGGATACAATGAGCAGTTCTTC. Translating gives CATADGYNEQFF.

V gene TRBV5-1 combines with J gene TRBJ2-3, with D possibly TRBD1 on 6 matching bases. Germline assignment: CDR1 SGHRS and CDR2 YFSETQ. The CDR3 loop spans 14 amino acids. V was cut by 1 base and J by 3 bases, with 9 bases left in between. CDR3 DNA: TGCGCCAGCAGCTTGACGCAGGGGACAGATACGCAGTATTTT. As protein: CASSLTQGTDTQYF. The full variable domain, its missing parts supplied by reference TRBV5-1 and TRBJ2-3, is KAGVTQTPRYLIKTRGQQVTLSCSPISGHRSVSWYQQTPGQGLQFLFEYFSETQRNKGNFPGRFSGRQFSNSRSEMNVSTLELGDSALYLCASSLTQGTDTQYFGPGTRLTVL.

The sample holds a few counts of this clonotype. The V and J genes are TRBV7-2 and TRBJ2-1, with D uncertain. This CDR3 is 17 amino acids long. Germline CDR1 reads SGHTA; CDR2 reads FQGNSA. Trimming cost V 5 bases and J 0 bases, with 17 bases left between them. This chain's CDR3 is CASSPLRSEFSYNEQFF. The CDR3 coding sequence is TGTGCCAGCAGCCCACTGAGGTCGGAATTCTCCTACAATGAGCAGTTCTTC. Full variable domain (outside the CDR3, taken from reference TRBV7-2 and TRBJ2-1): GAGVSQSPSNKVTEKGKDVELRCDPISGHTALYWYRQSLGQGLEFLIYFQGNSAPDKSGLPSDRFSAERTGGSVSTLTIQRTQQEDSAVYLCASSPLRSEFSYNEQFFGPGTRLTVL.

The chain carries TRBV7-6 and TRBJ1-4; 7 bases fit TRBD1. Germline V gene lookup returns CDR1 SGHVS and CDR2 FNYEAQ. V gave up 3 bases and J gave up 5 bases; unmatched junction bases: 6. The CDR3 runs 15 residues. The CDR3 region is CASSFSTGINEKLFF. In nucleotides, the CDR3 is TGTGCCAGCAGCTTTTCGACAGGGATAAATGAAAAACTGTTTTTT. The entire variable domain, with the rest obtained from reference TRBV7-6 and TRBJ1-4, is as follows: GAGVSQSPRYKVTKRGQDVALRCDPISGHVSLYWYRQALGQGPEFLTYFNYEAQQDKSGLPNDRFSAERPEGSISTLTIQRTEQRDSAMYRCASSFSTGINEKLFFGSGTQLSVL.